These 11 T cell receptor beta chains share one sample of origin, sequenced in a study of T and B cells in COVID-19 patients. TRB was amplified from around 250-500 ng of blood genomic DNA. Multiplex PCR with BIOMED2 TRB-A/B primer pools amplified TRB rearrangements. TCRdb analysed the multiplex PCR reads with MiXCR anew, one entry per CDR3 protein. The data hold around 10,000 distinct CDR3 sequences, with around a third observed a single time. The sample taken for sequencing was blood. Every receptor here comes from a human donor with active COVID-19.

This clonotype was observed a few times. The chain recombines TRBV7-6 with TRBJ1-4; D call uncertain. Trimming left V 2 bases short and J 8 bases short, with 12 bases between. The germline V gene encodes CDR1 SGHVS and CDR2 FNYEAQ. The CDR3 has 14 amino acids. As DNA, the CDR3 is TGTGCCAGCAGCTTACATGGGAAAGCGGAAAAACTGTTTTTT. It codes for CASSLHGKAEKLFF.

Relative to its sample, this clonotype is medium-sized. The J gene is TRBJ2-1, the V gene TRBV11-1; D uncertain. V lost 7 bases and J lost 5, with 15 bases in between. The germline CDR1 and CDR2 sequences are SGHAT and FQDESV (reference sequence). The CDR3 is 14 residues long. CDR3 sequence reads: CASTLTPRDNEQFF. In DNA, the CDR3 is TGTGCCAGCACCCTTACCCCGCGAGACAATGAGCAGTTCTTC.

As for this clonotype: At one end the junction does not follow the germline gene, possibly because of a read error. This chain connects TRBV7-9 to TRBJ2-7, with TRBD1 identical over 7 bases. CDR1 is SEHNR, CDR2 FQNEAQ, per germline (reference sequence). This CDR3 has 14 residues. The CDR3 region is CASRHESTGYGQYF. CDR3 DNA: TGTGCCAGCAGACATGAATCGACAGGGTACGGGCAGTACTTC.

The gene calls are TRBV6-5 and TRBJ1-1; D might be TRBD1 (6 bases). V lost 7 bases and J lost 2, with 14 bases in between. Germline CDR1 reads MNHEY; CDR2 reads SVGAGI. CDR3 length: 14 amino acids. CDR3 nucleotides: TGTGCCAGCATCGCCGGGACACCTAACACTGAAGCTTTCTTT. Protein product: CASIAGTPNTEAFF.

This clonotype appeared a few times. CDR3 in DNA: TGTGCCAGCAGTTTCAAGGACGAGCAGTACTTC. It is translated as CASSFKDEQYF. The chain is built from TRBV12-3 or TRBV12-4 and TRBJ2-7; no firm D call. The CDR3 contains 11 residues. V was trimmed by 3 bases and J by 5 bases, leaving 5 bases between them.

Regarding this clonotype: With a much larger clone just one base away, this may be a read error. The J gene is TRBJ2-7, the V gene TRBV19; TRBD2 might be the D (5 bases). With 7 bases removed from V and 7 bases from J, the gap between germline ends came to 23 bases. The CDR3 has 15 amino acids. The germline gives CDR1 LNHDA, CDR2 SQIVND (reference sequence). The CDR3 protein is CASISRTSAVNEQYF. The DNA of the CDR3 is TGTGCCAGTATATCTCGGACTTCTGCCGTCAATGAGCAGTACTTC.

This chain links TRBV6-5 with TRBJ2-7, with 9 bases identical to TRBD2. CDR3 length: 15 residues. Germline values: CDR1 MNHEY, CDR2 SVGAGI. The trim removed 6 bases at V and 2 bases at J, leaving 8 bases unmatched. CDR3 loop: CASRRLIAGAYEQYF. The CDR3, as DNA: TGTGCCAGCAGGCGACTAATAGCGGGGGCCTACGAGCAGTACTTC.

This clonotype was picked up a small number of times. The rearrangement links TRBV12-3 or TRBV12-4 to TRBJ1-2; a weak D match, TRBD1 (5 bases). Trimming removed 6 bases from V and 5 bases from J, with 16 bases in between. This CDR3 contains 14 residues. This chain's CDR3 is CASSPDRGLYGYTF. CDR3 coding DNA: TGTGCCAGCAGCCCAGACAGAGGTCTTTATGGCTACACCTTC.

This clonotype appeared a few times. V gene TRBV5-6 combines with J gene TRBJ1-2, with D maybe TRBD1 (5 bases). The V end was cut by 2 bases, the J end by 2 bases, with 7 bases between. This CDR3 comprises 13 residues. Germline CDR1 is SGHDT and CDR2 is YYEEEE. In DNA, the CDR3 is TGTGCCAGCAGCTTTGGGGGGAACTATGGCTACACCTTC. Amino acid sequence: CASSFGGNYGYTF.

This clonotype has just a few counts. One junction end disagrees with the germline gene, perhaps due to a read error. The rearrangement links TRBV18 to TRBJ1-1; tentative D call: TRBD1 (6 bases). The CDR3 is made up of 14 amino acids. The germline gives CDR1 KGHSH, CDR2 LQKENI. CDR3 residues: CASSAQGLNTEAFF. CDR3 DNA: TGTGCCAGCTCCGCACAGGGATTGAATACTGAAGCTTTCTTT.

The chain links TRBV11-2 to TRBJ1-1; D not resolved. V was shortened by 3 bases and J by 8 bases, with 13 bases between the two germline ends. Germline V gene data show CDR1 as SGHAT and CDR2 as FQNNGV. This CDR3 comprises 13 residues. The CDR3 coding sequence is TGTGCCAGCAGCTTGATCTTGGGCAGGGAAGCTTTCTTT. It specifies CASSLILGREAFF.